This paragraph reports one T cell receptor beta chain. This sample is part of a study of T cell responses to AZD1222 COVID-19 vaccine. The table came from immunoSEQ multiplex PCR; TCRdb's copy has only in-frame clones and leaves some out. The sample lists 100,000 to 150,000 clones, roughly 92% seen once, with roughly 1% in the top ten. The CDR3 consists of 14 residues. CDR1 is SGHRS and CDR2 is YFSETQ in the germline V gene. The ends lost 2 bases at V and 5 bases at J; junction bases unmatched: 2. The chain uses TRBV5-1 and TRBJ2-5, with 11 bases matching TRBD1. The receptor's source is an adult who received the AZD1222 COVID-19 vaccine. Sample: peripheral blood, taken 28 days after the second AZD1222 dose. CDR3 sequence (DNA): TGCGCCAGCAGCTTAGGGACAGGGGGGGAGACCCAGTACTTC. Translating gives CASSLGTGGETQYF.